The text below deals with one T cell receptor (beta chain). Its target is unknown. This CDR3 has 17 amino acids. Looked up from germline, CDR1 is LNHNV and CDR2 is YYDKDF (reference sequence). V was pared by 6 bases and J by 0 bases, with 18 bases between. The primer mix had 60 Vbeta and 13 Jbeta primers. TCRdb's table, derived via immunoSEQ multiplex PCR, lists solely in-frame clones and lacks some. In the table there are about 160,000 clones, around four fifths of which are singletons. This sample was included in a study of cytomegalovirus exposure and HLA in healthy donors. Study-level results: A later analysis associated 15,000 or so TCR beta sequences with HLA alleles at a 0.05 false discovery rate. Across all donors, roughly uniform sequencing depth was an assumption of the presence/absence analyses. The study labeled fewer than 200 TCR beta chains cytomegalovirus-associated.

The chain couples TRBV15 to TRBJ1-5, with D possibly being TRBD1 (5 bases). Sequenced input: PBMCs. The source of this sequence is a woman aged 18 to 35 in good health and CMV-seronegative. The chain's CDR3 is CATSTHYTGDSNQPQHF. The DNA for the CDR3 is TGTGCCACCAGTACCCACTACACAGGAGATAGCAATCAGCCCCAGCATTTT. The entire variable domain, with the rest obtained from reference TRBV15 and TRBJ1-5, is as follows: DAMVIQNPRYQVTQFGKPVTLSCSQTLNHNVMYWYQQKSSQAPKLLFHYYDKDFNNEADTPDNFQSRRPNTSFCFLDIRSPGLGDTAMYLCATSTHYTGDSNQPQHFGDGTRLSIL.